Here is one T cell receptor (beta chain) with its context. Trimming took off 5 bases at V and 7 bases at J, with 11 bases between the two ends. The V gene's germline CDR1 is MDHEN and CDR2 SYDVKM. CDR3 length equals 12 residues. In the authors' workflow: Estimation of nucleated cell counts was performed using reference gene primer amplification. Generated by immunoSEQ multiplex PCR, the TCRdb table keeps only in-frame clones and is missing some. V, J and clone size were drawn from that table, and D and trimming were deduced from the DNA. The repertoire consists of some 52,000 clones, with about 91% occurring once and the leading ten covering 4% to 6%. This specimen belongs to a study of blood T cell repertoires in COVID-19. Looking at the study overall: Acute and convalescent COVID-19 samples came from the United States, Italy and Spain. The cDNA or gDNA used as material had been derived from T cells, B-cell-depleted T cells, or PBMCs.

The genes are TRBV28 and TRBJ1-2; no definite D call. The TCR was taken from a man between 60 and 75 years old with active COVID-19. Sequenced material: peripheral blood. CDR3 sequence (DNA): TGTGCCAGCAGTCCCAGGCGTGTTGGCTACACCTTC. Protein sequence: CASSPRRVGYTF.